This TCR beta chain was recovered during a study of T-cell reconstitution after alpha-beta-depleted transplantation in children (dated by TCRdb to about 2016). Background on the whole study: Using TCR repertoire profiling, the study followed T-cell immune reconstitution in a quantitative way in children after TCRalphabeta/CD19-depleted allogeneic hematopoietic cell transplantation.

Receptor amplification or capture employed PCR. The sequencer was an Illumina HiSeq 2500. TCR library preparation used molecular barcoding, with unique molecular identifiers applied to normalize quantification of the TCRbeta repertoire. TCRdb reran the public reads through fastp at Q25 and MiXCR, keeping productive beta chains. Rows with a matching CDR3 protein are joined into one entry that keeps the most common DNA and genes. The sample profile shows hundreds of thousands of distinct CDR3 sequences; over 10% of them were found once. Jointly, the top ten make up roughly 0.84% of the sample. Points the paper makes about the study in general: About two months after transplant, the apparently early recovery of alphabetaT-cell counts reportedly depended on just several hundred clones that had expanded rapidly and came from non-depleted graft cells. In some patients, high TCRbeta diversity at day 60 was attributed to recipient T cells and intrathymic progenitors that had survived conditioning. Hyperexpanded clone frequencies declined over subsequent months; after one year, T-cell counts and TCRbeta diversity were mostly attributed to newly produced T cells.

Trimming leaves V shorter by 4 bases and J shorter by 3 bases, with the junction holding 6 bases beyond the gene matches. Counted from cysteine to phenylalanine, this CDR3 has 14 amino acids. Just CDR3 DNA is preserved here, 42 bases in frame from base 1. From a lookup of the germline V gene, CDR1 and CDR2 are SGHRS and YFSETQ. This specimen's treatment or condition label, per the study, means: allogeneic hematopoietic cell transplantation with graft depleted of TCRalphabeta T cells and CD19 B cells. The transplant recipients were children given TCRalphabeta/CD19-depleted allogeneic hematopoietic cell grafts. The table lists this clonotype with a few counts. What this receptor recognizes is not known. Base qualities were left out, and no much larger clone turns up one base away.

The chain is made from TRBV5-1 and TRBJ2-5, and 7 junction bases match TRBD1. Sequenced here: PBMCs, sampled before TCRalphabeta/CD19-depleted stem cell transplant. The receptor was isolated from a girl aged 2 to 9 with congenital amegakaryocytic thrombocytopenia, due to receive a stem cell transplant. The DNA reads as follows: TGCGCCAGCAGCCAGGGGACAGCAGAAGAGACCCAGTACTTC. It encodes CASSQGTAEETQYF.